The 21 T cell receptor beta chains in this list originate from one sample, sequenced in a study of T-cell memory formation after mild COVID-19. TCRdb recomputed calls from the 5' RACE reads with MiXCR, one row per CDR3 protein. The data contain hundreds of thousands of distinct CDR3 sequences, about 20% of them singletons. Sequenced input: PBMCs or a T cell subset sorted from them (not recorded which). These receptors were obtained from an adult woman who had mild COVID-19 (a few samples of this study predate the infection). Cell type and time point are not known.

This clonotype has a handful of counts. The rearrangement links TRBV19 to TRBJ1-1, with a tentative D call TRBD1 (5 bases). CDR1 is LNHDA, CDR2 SQIVND, per germline (reference sequence). The CDR3 sequence is 13 residues long. V lost 5 bases and J 9 bases, leaving 16 bases between the germline ends. The CDR3 protein is CASSPPAGGKAFF. CDR3 in DNA: TGTGCCAGTAGTCCCCCGGCTGGGGGGAAAGCTTTCTTT.

The J gene is TRBJ1-2, the V gene TRBV4-1; D is unresolved. The V gene lost 0 bases and the J gene lost 0 bases, with 8 bases spanning the gap. The CDR3 contains 15 residues. Germline values: CDR1 MGHRA, CDR2 YSYEKL. The CDR3 DNA reads TGCGCCAGCAGCCAAGAGTCGGTGACTAACTATGGCTACACCTTC. The encoded protein is CASSQESVTNYGYTF.

This chain joins TRBV7-6 and TRBJ2-1, with a tentative D call TRBD2 (5 bases). Trimming pared 3 bases from V and 2 bases from J, leaving 14 bases between. The CDR3 has 16 amino acids. CDR1 and CDR2 (germline): SGHVS, FNYEAQ. The chain's CDR3 is CASSLLVATTYNEQFF. The CDR3, as DNA: TGTGCCAGCAGCTTGTTAGTAGCGACAACCTACAATGAGCAGTTCTTC.

The gene calls are TRBV29-1 and TRBJ2-1; TRBD2 matches at 7 bases. Looked up from germline, CDR1 is SQVTM and CDR2 is ANQGSEA. The CDR3 covers 14 residues. V trimming: 2 bases; J trimming: 6 bases; junction bases outside the gene matches: 7. The CDR3 DNA is TGCAGCGTTGAACGCGAGCTAGCGGCCAATGAGCAGTTCTTC. Protein sequence: CSVERELAANEQFF.

The chain combines TRBV4-2 with TRBJ1-4; 9 bases agree with TRBD1. The CDR3 extends over 14 amino acids. Germline-derived CDR1 and CDR2 are LGHNA and YNFKEQ. Unmatched junction bases numbered 4, after V lost 3 bases and J lost 8 bases. The CDR3 bases are TGTGCCAGCAGCCAGGGACAGGGAGAAGAAAAACTGTTTTTT. Protein product: CASSQGQGEEKLFF.

The rearrangement uses TRBV20-1 and TRBJ1-3, with D possibly being TRBD1 (5 bases). V lost 3 bases, J lost 5 bases, and 11 bases lay in between. Germline V gives CDR1 DFQATT, CDR2 SNEGSKA (reference sequence). The CDR3 has 13 amino acids. The CDR3, as DNA: TGCAGTGCTAGCCAGGGTCGGAGAAACACCATATATTTT. Its protein is CSASQGRRNTIYF.

This clonotype was observed a handful of times. The chain is built from TRBV2 and TRBJ2-2; no clear D. This CDR3 has 12 residues. Germline CDR1 SNHLY, CDR2 FYNNEI. V was pared by 0 bases and J by 8 bases, with 4 bases between. CDR3 in amino acids: CASSEARGELFF. DNA of the CDR3: TGTGCCAGCAGTGAAGCCAGGGGGGAGCTGTTTTTT.

In this sample, this clonotype turned up a few times. The chain joins TRBV5-5 to TRBJ1-2; the match to TRBD1 covers 10 bases. J gave up 0 bases and V 4 bases, and 3 bases lay outside the gene matches. The CDR3 is 15 residues long. Germline V gene data show CDR1 as SGHKS and CDR2 as YYEKEE (reference sequence). The CDR3 reads CASSRGQGTNYGYTF. The CDR3 DNA sequence: TGTGCCAGCAGCAGGGGACAGGGGACTAACTATGGCTACACCTTC.

This clonotype was detected many times. The chain is built from TRBV19 and TRBJ2-1, with TRBD2 as a possible D gene (5 bases). CDR1 and CDR2 (germline): LNHDA, SQIVND (reference sequence). This CDR3 has 15 amino acids. The V end lost 4 bases, the J end lost 3 bases, and 13 bases lay between the germline ends. CDR3 residues: CASSRGLTDYNEQFF. The CDR3 DNA reads as TGTGCCAGTAGTAGAGGACTTACAGACTACAATGAGCAGTTCTTC.

This clonotype has only a few counts. V is TRBV6-6 and J is TRBJ1-5; D is unresolved. The V end was cut by 6 bases, the J end by 2 bases, with 11 bases between. In germline, CDR1 is MNHNY, CDR2 SVGAGI (reference sequence). The CDR3 spans 14 residues. CDR3 in DNA: TGTGCCAGCAGCGGAGGGATACGCAATCAGCCCCAGCATTTT. Translation gives CASSGGIRNQPQHF.

This clonotype was observed a handful of times. The chain is built from TRBV15 and TRBJ2-3, with D hard to call. Looked up from germline, CDR1 is LNHNV and CDR2 is YYDKDF (reference sequence). This CDR3 comprises 16 residues. V lost 0 bases and J lost 2, with 12 bases in between. The CDR3 DNA reads as TGTGCCACCAGCAGAGATGGGTACGGGTCCACAGATACGCAGTATTTT. Translated: CATSRDGYGSTDTQYF.

This clonotype has just one count. One junction end does not reproduce the germline sequence, and a read error may be involved. The chain recombines TRBV7-3 with TRBJ2-1, with 9 bases identical to TRBD2. The CDR3 is 16 residues long. Germline V gene sequence: CDR1 SGHTA, CDR2 FQGTGA. Here the CDR3 reads CASSLALAGTYTEQFF. The DNA of the CDR3 is TGTGCCAGCAGCTTAGCCCTAGCGGGGACTTACACTGAGCAGTTCTTC.

The rearrangement links TRBV29-1 to TRBJ2-3; 11 bases fit TRBD2. V lost 3 bases, J lost 6 bases, and 11 bases stayed unmatched. The CDR3 totals 16 residues. Germline CDR1 reads SQVTM; CDR2 reads ANQGSEA. CDR3 residues: CSVEAPGTSGIDTQYF. DNA of the CDR3: TGCAGCGTTGAGGCCCCCGGGACTAGCGGCATCGATACGCAGTATTTT.

This clonotype was picked up a small number of times. This chain joins TRBV6-5 and TRBJ2-1; 7 bases align to TRBD2. V was pared by 5 bases and J by 4 bases, with 5 bases of the junction left unmatched. Germline-derived CDR1 and CDR2 are MNHEY and SVGAGI. This CDR3 contains 14 residues. The CDR3 DNA reads TGTGCCAGCAGTACATACGGGAGGTACAATGAGCAGTTCTTC. It translates to CASSTYGRYNEQFF.

This rearrangement joins TRBV10-3 to TRBJ2-7, with D perhaps matching TRBD2 (5 bases). The CDR3 length is 13 residues. V dropped 7 bases and J dropped 0 bases, with 10 bases sitting between them. The germline gives CDR1 ENHRY, CDR2 SYGVKD. The CDR3 DNA reads as TGTGCCATCACTGACGGAGGCTCCTACGAGCAGTACTTC. It translates to CAITDGGSYEQYF.

The chain couples TRBV9 to TRBJ1-1; D gene unclear. The length of the CDR3 is 15 residues. Germline lookup yields CDR1 SGDLS and CDR2 YYNGEE. The V gene lost 0 bases and the J gene lost 2 bases, with 11 bases spanning the gap. CDR3 protein: CASSVVSQSNTEAFF. Here the CDR3 DNA reads TGTGCCAGCAGCGTAGTCTCCCAATCTAACACTGAAGCTTTCTTT.

This clonotype showed up just a few times. The rearrangement links TRBV11-3 to TRBJ1-4; D is ambiguous. The length of the CDR3 is 15 residues. The germline CDR1 and CDR2 sequences are SGHNT and YENEEA. The V gene lost 5 bases and the J gene lost 8 bases, with 18 bases spanning the gap. The CDR3 nucleotides are TGTGCCAGCAGCGTCACCGGCTTTCGAGAGGAAAAACTGTTTTTT. Its translation: CASSVTGFREEKLFF.

The chain uses TRBV12-3 or TRBV12-4 and TRBJ1-1; TRBD1 matches at 8 bases. The CDR3 spans 14 residues. The junction had 6 bases not matched to a gene; V was cut back by 2 bases and J by 7 bases. CDR3 sequence reads: CASSLSDRASEAFF. In nucleotides, the CDR3 is TGTGCCAGCAGTTTATCGGACAGGGCGAGTGAAGCTTTCTTT.

V and J are TRBV7-2 and TRBJ1-2; 9 bases agree with TRBD1. The CDR3 has 15 residues. CDR1 is SGHTA and CDR2 is FQGNSA in the germline V gene. V shed 5 bases and J 4 bases; nucleotides not matched to a gene: 8. CDR3 sequence: CASSPWTGELYGYTF. CDR3 bases: TGTGCCAGCAGCCCCTGGACAGGGGAGCTCTATGGCTACACCTTC.

The rearrangement joins TRBV20-1 to TRBJ2-4; TRBD2 aligns across 9 bases. With V trimmed by 5 bases and J by 0 bases, 11 bases remained unmatched. CDR3 length: 17 residues. Germline V gene sequence: CDR1 DFQATT, CDR2 SNEGSKA (reference sequence). The CDR3 region has the DNA TGCAGTGCTCCAACTAGCGGGCCAAAGAAAGCCAAAAACATTCAGTACTTC. Translation gives CSAPTSGPKKAKNIQYF.

The table lists this clonotype with a few counts. CDR3 in DNA: TGTGCCAGCAGGGAAAGTAGCTCCTACGAGCAGTACTTC. This gives the protein CASRESSSYEQYF. The rearrangement joins TRBV6-6 to TRBJ2-7, with no clear D. This CDR3 is built from 13 residues. CDR1 and CDR2 from the germline V gene are MNHNY and SVGAGI (reference sequence). The germline V and J ends were trimmed by 6 bases and 0 bases, with 9 bases remaining between them.